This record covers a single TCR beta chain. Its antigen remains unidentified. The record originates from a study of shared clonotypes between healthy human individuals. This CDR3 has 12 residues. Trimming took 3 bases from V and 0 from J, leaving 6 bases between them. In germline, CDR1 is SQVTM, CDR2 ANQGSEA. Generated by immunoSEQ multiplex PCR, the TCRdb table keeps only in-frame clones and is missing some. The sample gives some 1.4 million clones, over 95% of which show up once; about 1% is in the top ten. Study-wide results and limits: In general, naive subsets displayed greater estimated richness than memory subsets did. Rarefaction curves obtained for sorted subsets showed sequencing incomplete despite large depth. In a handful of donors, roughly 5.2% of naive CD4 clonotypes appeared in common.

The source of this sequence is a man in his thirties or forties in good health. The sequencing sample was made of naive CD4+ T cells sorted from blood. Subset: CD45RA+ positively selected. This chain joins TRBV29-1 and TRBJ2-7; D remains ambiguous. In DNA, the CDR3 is TGCAGCGTTGAGGCCAGCTCCTACGAGCAGTACTTC. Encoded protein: CSVEASSYEQYF.